The present TCR beta chain was sequenced within a study of blood T cell repertoires in COVID-19. In the original processing: Reference gene primer amplification gave nucleated cell count estimates. The data were produced by immunoSEQ multiplex PCR, yet TCRdb's version contains in-frame clones alone and is incomplete. The V and J calls and clone size are taken from that table; D and trimming were inferred from the DNA. The sample lists 180,000 or so clones; over 75% were seen once. The V segment lost 4 bases and the J segment 2 bases; nucleotides outside the gene matches: 5. CDR3 length: 15 amino acids. Germline loops: CDR1 MNHEY, CDR2 SMNVEV (reference sequence). The sample holds a few counts of this clone. Participant ages covered about 18 to 100 years across 25 or so US areas.

Sequenced: PBMCs or T cells enriched from blood (not recorded which). The V call is TRBV27, the J call TRBJ1-5; 7 bases match TRBD1. The source is a man aged 50-60 years who had recovered from COVID-19. In DNA, the CDR3 is TGTGCCAGCAGTTCACAGGGGTTAGGCAATCAGCCCCAGCATTTT. Its protein is CASSSQGLGNQPQHF.